This TCR beta chain was sequenced during a study of graft-versus-host responses after intestinal transplantation. Study-wide background: Tacrolimus and steroids were given for 2 to 3 years to all recipients after anti-thymocyte globulin induction. Study-wide results and limits: Recipient marrow harbored GvH clones, some of which surfaced first in ileum or blood.

Turning to this clone: Its antigen is undetermined.

Sequencing used immunoSEQ multiplex PCR; TCRdb keeps in-frame clones, though not all of them. The sample shows around 96,000 clones, around nine tenths of them seen only once. Trimming left V 7 bases short and J 2 bases short, with 11 bases between. This CDR3 is 13 amino acids long. Germline-derived CDR1 and CDR2 are MNHNS and SASEGT. The sequenced sample was PBMCs, obtained about 440 days after intestinal transplant. This TCR was recovered from a human patient who received an intestinal transplant, so some T cells may come from the graft donor. The chain uses TRBV6-1 and TRBJ1-2; tentatively, D is TRBD1 (5 bases). This CDR3 reads CASTLTENYGYTF. The DNA for the CDR3 is TGTGCCAGCACCCTGACAGAAAACTATGGCTACACCTTC.